This TCR beta chain was identified during a study of tumor and adjacent non-tumor tissue in lung cancer. Study background: The patients, around 11 men and 5 or 6 women, were roughly 30 to 76 with stage I to III disease.

A remark on this clonotype: Compared with germline, one end of the junction differs, possibly owing to a read error.

This CDR3 is built from 14 residues. Per germline, CDR1 MNHEY and CDR2 SVGAGI. No cell sorting was done before RNA was extracted from the tissue. This non-tumor lung sample came from over 3 cm beyond the tumor edge. TCRbeta libraries were built with three rounds of nested PCR, modified from ARM-PCR. TCRdb ran MiXCR on the multiplex PCR reads and lists one entry per CDR3 protein. The sample holds 90,000 to 100,000 distinct CDR3 sequences, roughly 78% seen once. The sequenced sample consisted of distant non-tumor lung tissue. This chain connects TRBV6-5 to TRBJ2-1; the match to TRBD2 covers 13 bases. This receptor was identified in a man in his sixties with small cell lung cancer. CDR3 DNA: TGTGTCAGCAGGGGGACTAGCGGGATAGGTGAGCAGTTCTTC. Translated, it gives CVSRGTSGIGEQFF.